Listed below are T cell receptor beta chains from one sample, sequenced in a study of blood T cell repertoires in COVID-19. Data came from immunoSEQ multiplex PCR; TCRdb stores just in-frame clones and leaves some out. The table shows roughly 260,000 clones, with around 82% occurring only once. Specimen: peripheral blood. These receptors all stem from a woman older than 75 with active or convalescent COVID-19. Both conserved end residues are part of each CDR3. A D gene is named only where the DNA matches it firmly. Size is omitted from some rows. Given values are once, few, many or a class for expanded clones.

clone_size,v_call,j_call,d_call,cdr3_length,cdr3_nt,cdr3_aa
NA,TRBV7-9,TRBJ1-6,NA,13,TGTGCCAGCAGCTTTACCGAGAATTCACCCCTCCACTTT,CASSFTENSPLHF
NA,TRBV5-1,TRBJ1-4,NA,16,TGCGCCAGCAGCTTGGAGTCGGGGGGCGCTTGGGAAAAACTGTTTTTT,CASSLESGGAWEKLFF
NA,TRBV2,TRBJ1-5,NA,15,TGTGCCAGCAGTTTCCCAGGTCGTAGCAATCAGCCCCAGCATTTT,CASSFPGRSNQPQHF
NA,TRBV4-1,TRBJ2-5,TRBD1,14,TGCGCCAGCAGCCCCCTGACAGGGGAGGAGACCCAGTACTTC,CASSPLTGEETQYF
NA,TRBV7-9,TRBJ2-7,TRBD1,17,TGTGCCAGCAGCTTAGGACAGGGGCGACAACCTCCCTACGAGCAGTACTTC,CASSLGQGRQPPYEQYF
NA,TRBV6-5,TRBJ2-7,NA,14,TGTGCCAGCAGTTTCCGGACTGATGGGTACGAGCAGTACTTC,CASSFRTDGYEQYF
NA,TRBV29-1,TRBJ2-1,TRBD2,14,TGCAGCGTTGATGCTAGCGGGGGGGCCAATGAGCAGTTCTTC,CSVDASGGANEQFF
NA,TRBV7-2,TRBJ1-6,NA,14,TGTGCCAGCAGCTCGGGACAATATAATTCACCCCTCCACTTT,CASSSGQYNSPLHF
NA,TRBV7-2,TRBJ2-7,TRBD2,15,TGTGCCAGCAGCCCATCGTACCGGGAGGCGTACGAGCAGTACTTC,CASSPSYREAYEQYF
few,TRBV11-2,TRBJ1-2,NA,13,TGTGCCAGCAGCTTAGGGCAGGGCGGTGGCTACACCTTC,CASSLGQGGGYTF
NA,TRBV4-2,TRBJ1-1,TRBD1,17,TGTGCCAGCAGCCAAGATTGGGGGGACAGGGTTCGCACTGAAGCTTTCTTT,CASSQDWGDRVRTEAFF
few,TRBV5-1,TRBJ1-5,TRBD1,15,TGCGCCAGCAGCTTGACGGGACAGGGCGCTCAGCCCCAGCATTTT,CASSLTGQGAQPQHF
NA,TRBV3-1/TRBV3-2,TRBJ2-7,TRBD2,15,TGTGCCAGCAGCCAGGGACTAGCGGGAGCCTACGAGCAGTACTTC,CASSQGLAGAYEQYF
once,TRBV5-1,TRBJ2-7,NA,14,TGCGCCAGCAGCCCAGAAGCCTCCACGACTGAGGCGGACTTC,CASSPEASTTEADF
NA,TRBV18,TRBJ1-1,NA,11,TGTGCCAGCTCACAGACAGAAAAAGCTTTCTTT,CASSQTEKAFF
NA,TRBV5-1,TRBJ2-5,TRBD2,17,TGCGCCAGCAGCAAGGGACTAGCGGGCACCAACCAAGAGACCCAGTACTTC,CASSKGLAGTNQETQYF
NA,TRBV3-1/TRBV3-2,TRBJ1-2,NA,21,TGTGCCAGCAGCCAAGAAAGAGGGCGGGGGCGAGGCGATTATACTCACTATGGCTACACCTTC,CASSQERGRGRGDYTHYGYTF
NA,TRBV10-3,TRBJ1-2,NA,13,TGTGCCATCAGTGGGACACCTGAAGATGGCTACACCTTC,CAISGTPEDGYTF
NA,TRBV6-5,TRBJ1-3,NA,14,TGTGCCACGGAGTCCGGCGGGGTCGGAAACACCATATATTTT,CATESGGVGNTIYF
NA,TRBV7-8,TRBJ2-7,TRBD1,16,TGTGCCAGCAGCTTAGATGGGGGACAGGGTCGGTACGAGCAGTACTTC,CASSLDGGQGRYEQYF
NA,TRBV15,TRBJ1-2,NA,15,TGTGCCACCAGCAGAGAGGGCCCTACTCTCTATGGCTACACCTTC,CATSREGPTLYGYTF
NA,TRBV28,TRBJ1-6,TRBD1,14,TGTGCCAGCAGAAGACAGGGGGCGAGTTCACCCCTCCACTTT,CASRRQGASSPLHF
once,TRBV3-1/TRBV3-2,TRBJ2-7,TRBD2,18,TGTGCCAGCAGCGACTTCCGGACTAGCCCTCGGCGGTCCTACGAGCAGTACTTC,CASSDFRTSPRRSYEQYF
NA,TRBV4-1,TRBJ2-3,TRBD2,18,TGCGCCAGCAGCCAAAGGGGGACTAGCGGGGACAGCACAGATACGCAGTATTTT,CASSQRGTSGDSTDTQYF
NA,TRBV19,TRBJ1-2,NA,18,TGTGCCAGTAGTATTGGCGGTTGGGACACCAAGACTAACTATGGCTACACCTTC,CASSIGGWDTKTNYGYTF
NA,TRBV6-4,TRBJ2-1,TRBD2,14,TGTGCCAGCAGTCCTAGCGGAGCCTACAATGAGCAGTTCTTC,CASSPSGAYNEQFF
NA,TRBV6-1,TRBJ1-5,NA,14,TGTGCCAGCAGTGAAACGGGAAGCAATCAGCCCCAGCATTTT,CASSETGSNQPQHF